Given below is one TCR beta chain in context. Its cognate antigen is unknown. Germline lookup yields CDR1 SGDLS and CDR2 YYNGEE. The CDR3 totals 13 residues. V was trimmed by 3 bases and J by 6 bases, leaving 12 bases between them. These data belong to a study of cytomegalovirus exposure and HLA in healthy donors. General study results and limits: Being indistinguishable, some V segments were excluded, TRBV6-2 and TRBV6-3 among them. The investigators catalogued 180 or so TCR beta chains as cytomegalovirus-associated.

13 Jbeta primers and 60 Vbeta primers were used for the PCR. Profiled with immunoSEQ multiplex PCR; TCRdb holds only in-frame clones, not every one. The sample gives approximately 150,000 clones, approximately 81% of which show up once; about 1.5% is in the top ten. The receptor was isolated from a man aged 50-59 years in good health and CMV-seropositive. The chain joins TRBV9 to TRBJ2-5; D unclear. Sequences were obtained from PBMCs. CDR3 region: CASSGHVGQTQYF. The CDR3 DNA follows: TGTGCCAGCAGCGGACACGTTGGGCAGACCCAGTACTTC. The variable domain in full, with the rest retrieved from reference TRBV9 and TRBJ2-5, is DSGVTQTPKHLITATGQRVTLRCSPRSGDLSVYWYQQSLDQGLQFLIQYYNGEERAKGNILERFSAQQFPDLHSELNLSSLELGDSALYFCASSGHVGQTQYFGPGTRLLVL.